The source of this TCR beta chain is a study of blood T cell repertoires in COVID-19. Across the whole study: Sites across the United States, Italy and Spain contributed samples from acute and convalescent COVID-19.

Authors' processing steps: Quantification of nucleated cells was approximated via reference gene primer amplification. Repertoires were generated with immunoSEQ multiplex PCR, while TCRdb's copy carries only in-frame clones and drops some. That table supplies the V and J calls and clone size; D and trimming were determined from the DNA. Of 250,000 to 350,000 clones listed, about nine tenths were seen once; the top ten hold roughly 5.9%. Germline V gene sequence: CDR1 SGDLS, CDR2 YYNGEE. V shed 0 bases and J shed 0 bases, with 9 bases lying between them. The CDR3 totals 16 residues. This TCR derives from a woman between 50 and 59 years old with COVID-19, enrolled during active disease. The V gene is TRBV9, the J gene TRBJ1-4; D unresolved. Sequences were obtained from peripheral blood. The CDR3 region is CASSVGTTSTNEKLFF. In nucleotides, the CDR3 is TGTGCCAGCAGCGTAGGCACAACATCAACTAATGAAAAACTGTTTTTT.